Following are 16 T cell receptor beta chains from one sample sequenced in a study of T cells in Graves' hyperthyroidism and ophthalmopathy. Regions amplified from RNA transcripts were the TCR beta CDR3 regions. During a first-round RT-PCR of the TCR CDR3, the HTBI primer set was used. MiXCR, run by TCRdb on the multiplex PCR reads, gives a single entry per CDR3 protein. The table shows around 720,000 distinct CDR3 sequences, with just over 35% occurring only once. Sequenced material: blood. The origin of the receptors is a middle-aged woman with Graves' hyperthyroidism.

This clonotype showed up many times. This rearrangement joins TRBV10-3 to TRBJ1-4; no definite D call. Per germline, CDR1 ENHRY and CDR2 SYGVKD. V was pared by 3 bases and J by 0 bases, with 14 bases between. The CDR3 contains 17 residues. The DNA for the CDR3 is TGTGCCATCAGTGACGGAGTGGCCGCAGCAACTAATGAAAAACTGTTTTTT. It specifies CAISDGVAAATNEKLFF.

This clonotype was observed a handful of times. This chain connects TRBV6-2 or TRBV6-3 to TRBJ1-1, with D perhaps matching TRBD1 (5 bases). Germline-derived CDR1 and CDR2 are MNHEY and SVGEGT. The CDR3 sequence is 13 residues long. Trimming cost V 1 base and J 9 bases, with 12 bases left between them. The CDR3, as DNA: TGTGCCAGCAGTTACTACGAAGCGGGACAAGCTTTCTTT. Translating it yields CASSYYEAGQAFF.

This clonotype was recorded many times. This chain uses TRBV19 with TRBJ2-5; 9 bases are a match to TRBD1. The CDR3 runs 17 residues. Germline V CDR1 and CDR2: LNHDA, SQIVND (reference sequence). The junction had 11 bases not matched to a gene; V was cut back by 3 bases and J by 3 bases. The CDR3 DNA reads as TGTGCCAGTAGTATCGGATATCTGGGACAGGGTAAAGAGACCCAGTACTTC. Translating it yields CASSIGYLGQGKETQYF.

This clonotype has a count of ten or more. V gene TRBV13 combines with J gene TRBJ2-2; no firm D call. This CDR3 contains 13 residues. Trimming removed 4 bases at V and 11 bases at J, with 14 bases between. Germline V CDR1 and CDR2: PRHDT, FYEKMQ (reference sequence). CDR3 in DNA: TGTGCCAGCAGCTCTACCCTAGATGCAGAGCTGTTTTTT. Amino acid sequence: CASSSTLDAELFF.

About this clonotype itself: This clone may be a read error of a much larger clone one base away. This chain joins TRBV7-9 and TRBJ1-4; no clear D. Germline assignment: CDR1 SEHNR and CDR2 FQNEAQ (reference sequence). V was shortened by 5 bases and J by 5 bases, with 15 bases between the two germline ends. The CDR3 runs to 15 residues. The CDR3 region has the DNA TGTGCCAGCAGCCAAACGTCTCCCCGAAATGAAAAACTGTTTTTT. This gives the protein CASSQTSPRNEKLFF.

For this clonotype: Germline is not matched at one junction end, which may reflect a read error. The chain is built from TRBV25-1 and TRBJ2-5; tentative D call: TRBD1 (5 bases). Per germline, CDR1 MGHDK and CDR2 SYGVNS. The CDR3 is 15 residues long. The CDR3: CASSQAGFVQETQYF. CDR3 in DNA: TGCGCCAGCAGCCAGGCAGGGTTCGTGCAAGAGACCCAGTACTTC.

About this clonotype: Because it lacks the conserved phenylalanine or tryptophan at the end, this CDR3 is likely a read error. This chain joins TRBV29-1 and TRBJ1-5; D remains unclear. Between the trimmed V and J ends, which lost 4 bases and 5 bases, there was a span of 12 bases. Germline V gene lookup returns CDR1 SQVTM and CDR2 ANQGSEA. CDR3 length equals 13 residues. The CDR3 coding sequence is TGCAGCGTTGGATTAGACGACTATCAGCCCCAGCATATT. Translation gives CSVGLDDYQPQHI.

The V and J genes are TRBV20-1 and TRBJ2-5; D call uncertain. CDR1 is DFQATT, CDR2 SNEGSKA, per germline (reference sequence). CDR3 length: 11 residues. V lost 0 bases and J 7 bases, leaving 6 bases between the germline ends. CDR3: CSARDVPTQYF. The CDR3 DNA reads TGCAGTGCTAGAGATGTGCCGACCCAGTACTTC.

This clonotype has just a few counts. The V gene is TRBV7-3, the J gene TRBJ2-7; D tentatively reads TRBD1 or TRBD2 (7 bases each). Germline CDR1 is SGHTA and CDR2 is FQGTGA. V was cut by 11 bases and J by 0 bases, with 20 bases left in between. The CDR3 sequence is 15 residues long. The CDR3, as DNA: TGTGCCGTCTCCAGGGGGGGTTTAAGCTCCTACGAGCAGTACTTC. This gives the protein CAVSRGGLSSYEQYF.

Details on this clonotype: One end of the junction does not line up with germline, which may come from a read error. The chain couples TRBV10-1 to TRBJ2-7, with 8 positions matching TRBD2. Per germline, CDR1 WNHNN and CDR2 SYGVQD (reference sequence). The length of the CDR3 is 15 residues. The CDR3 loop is CASSPSSGGRYEQYF. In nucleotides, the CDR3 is TGTGCCAGCAGCCCAAGTTCGGGGGGGCGGTACGAGCAGTACTTC.

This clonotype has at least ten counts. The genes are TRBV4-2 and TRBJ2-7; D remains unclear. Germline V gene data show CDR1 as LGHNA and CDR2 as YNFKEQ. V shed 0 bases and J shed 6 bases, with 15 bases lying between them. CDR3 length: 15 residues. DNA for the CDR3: TGTGCCAGCAGCCAAGATCCAGGTCGTGATGCCGAGCAGTACTTC. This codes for CASSQDPGRDAEQYF.

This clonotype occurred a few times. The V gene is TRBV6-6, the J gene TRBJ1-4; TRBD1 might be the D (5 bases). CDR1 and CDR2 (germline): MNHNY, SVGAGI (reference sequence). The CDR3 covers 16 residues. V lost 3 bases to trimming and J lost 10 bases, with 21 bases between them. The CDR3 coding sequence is TGTGCCAGCAGTTATTTTCCGCGATTAGACAGCGGAAAACTGTTTTTT. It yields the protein CASSYFPRLDSGKLFF.

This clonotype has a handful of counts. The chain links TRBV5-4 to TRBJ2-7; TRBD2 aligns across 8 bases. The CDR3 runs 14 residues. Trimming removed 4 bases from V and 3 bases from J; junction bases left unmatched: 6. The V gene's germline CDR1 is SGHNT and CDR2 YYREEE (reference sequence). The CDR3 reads CASSREGFDYEQYF. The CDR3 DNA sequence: TGTGCCAGCAGCCGGGAGGGGTTCGACTACGAGCAGTACTTC. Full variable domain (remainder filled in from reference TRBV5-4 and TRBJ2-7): ETGVTQSPTHLIKTRGQQVTLRCSSQSGHNTVSWYQQALGQGPQFIFQYYREEENGRGNFPPRFSGLQFPNYSSELNVNALELDDSALYLCASSREGFDYEQYFGPGTRLTVT.

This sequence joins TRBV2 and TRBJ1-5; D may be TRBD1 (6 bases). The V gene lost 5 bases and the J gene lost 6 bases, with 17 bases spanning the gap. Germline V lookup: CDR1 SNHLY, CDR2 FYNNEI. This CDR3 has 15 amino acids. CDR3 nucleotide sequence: TGTGCCAGCAGTTACGCCAGGGGAAGCGGTCAGCCCCAGCATTTT. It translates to CASSYARGSGQPQHF.

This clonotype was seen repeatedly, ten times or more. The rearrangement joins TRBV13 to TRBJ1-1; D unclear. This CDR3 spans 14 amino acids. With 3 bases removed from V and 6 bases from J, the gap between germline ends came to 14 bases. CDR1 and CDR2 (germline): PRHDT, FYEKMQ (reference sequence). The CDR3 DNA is TGTGCCAGCAGCTTTCGATCAGTCCAGTCTGAAGCTTTCTTT. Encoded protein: CASSFRSVQSEAFF. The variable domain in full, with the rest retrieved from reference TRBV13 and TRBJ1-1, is AAGVIQSPRHLIKEKRETATLKCYPIPRHDTVYWYQQGPGQDPQFLISFYEKMQSDKGSIPDRFSAQQFSDYHSELNMSSLELGDSALYFCASSFRSVQSEAFFGQGTRLTVV.

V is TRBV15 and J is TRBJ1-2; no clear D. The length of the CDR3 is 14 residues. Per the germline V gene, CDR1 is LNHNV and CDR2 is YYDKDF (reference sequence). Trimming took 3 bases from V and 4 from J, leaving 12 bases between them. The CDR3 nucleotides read TGTGCCACCAGCAGCTTGGGTCAGGTCTATGGCTACACCTTC. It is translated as CATSSLGQVYGYTF.